This entry lists 5 T cell receptor beta chains sequenced from one sample in a study of blood T cell repertoires in COVID-19. Produced via immunoSEQ multiplex PCR; TCRdb's table is partial and in-frame only. The data hold about 330,000 clones, with over 75% observed a single time. Sequencing input: PBMCs or T cells enriched from blood (not recorded which). The receptor set was obtained from a young woman who had recovered from COVID-19.

The chain joins TRBV4-1 to TRBJ2-7, with TRBD2 matching 9 bases. The CDR3 is 16 residues long. The ends lost 4 bases at V and 4 bases at J; junction bases unmatched: 11. The V gene's germline CDR1 is MGHRA and CDR2 YSYEKL. In DNA form, the CDR3 reads TGCGCCAGCAGCCTGGGGGCCCTAGCGGGACAGTACGAGCAGTACTTC. Translating it yields CASSLGALAGQYEQYF.

This chain uses TRBV5-1 with TRBJ1-6; D gene uncertain. V was cut by 4 bases and J by 3 bases, with 8 bases left in between. The CDR3 extends over 14 amino acids. Germline CDR1 and CDR2: SGHRS and YFSETQ. The CDR3 loop is CASSLTIYNSPLHF. CDR3 nucleotides: TGCGCCAGCAGCCTGACAATCTATAATTCACCCCTCCACTTT.

This chain links TRBV15 with TRBJ1-2, with 7 nucleotides matching TRBD1. J gave up 4 bases and V 4 bases, and 9 bases lay outside the gene matches. The CDR3 has 15 amino acids. Germline CDR1 reads LNHNV; CDR2 reads YYDKDF (reference sequence). CDR3 residues: CATSTVDRVGYGYTF. DNA of the CDR3: TGTGCCACCAGCACCGTAGACAGGGTTGGCTATGGCTACACCTTC.

This chain uses TRBV19 with TRBJ2-1; TRBD1 matches 10 bases. The CDR3 extends over 15 amino acids. Trimming removed 6 bases from V and 3 bases from J; junction bases left unmatched: 5. Looked up from germline, CDR1 is LNHDA and CDR2 is SQIVND (reference sequence). DNA of the CDR3: TGTGCCAGTAGGAGACAGGGGGCTGACTACAATGAGCAGTTCTTC. This sequence encodes CASRRQGADYNEQFF.

The genes are TRBV5-6 and TRBJ1-1; D is undetermined. The CDR3 runs to 14 residues. Germline CDR1 SGHDT, CDR2 YYEEEE. Trimming cost V 4 bases and J 3 bases, with 13 bases left between them. Here the CDR3 reads CASSPKPRYTEAFF. The CDR3 nucleotides are TGTGCCAGCAGCCCGAAACCCCGGTACACTGAAGCTTTCTTT.